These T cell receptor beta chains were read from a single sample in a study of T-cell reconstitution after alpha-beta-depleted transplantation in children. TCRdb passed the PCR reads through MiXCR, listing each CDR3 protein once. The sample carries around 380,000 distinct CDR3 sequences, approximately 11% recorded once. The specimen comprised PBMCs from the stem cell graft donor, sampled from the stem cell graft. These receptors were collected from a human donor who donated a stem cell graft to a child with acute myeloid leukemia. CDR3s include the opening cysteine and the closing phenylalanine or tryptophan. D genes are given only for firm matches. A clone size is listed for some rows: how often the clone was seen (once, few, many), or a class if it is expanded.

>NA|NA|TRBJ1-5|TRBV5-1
TGCGCCAGCGATTGCCAGACCCCTGAATATAGCAATCAGCCCCAGCATTTT
CASDCQTPEYSNQPQHF
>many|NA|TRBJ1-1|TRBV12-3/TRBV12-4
TGTGCCAGCAGTTGGTTCAGGGGCAATACTGAAGCTTTCTTT
CASSWFRGNTEAFF
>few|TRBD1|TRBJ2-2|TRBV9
TGTGCCAGCAGCGTACGACAGGGGAACACCGGGGAGCTGTTTTTT
CASSVRQGNTGELFF
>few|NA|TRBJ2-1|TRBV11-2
TGTGCCAGCAGCTTGTACCCTCCAAGTACGGGCTCCTACAATGAGCAGTTCTTC
CASSLYPPSTGSYNEQFF
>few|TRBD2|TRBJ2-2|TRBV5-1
TGCGCCAGCAGCCCTGCTAGCGGGAGGGACACCGGGGAGCTGTTTTTT
CASSPASGRDTGELFF
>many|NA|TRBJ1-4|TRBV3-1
TGTGCCAGCAGCCAAGCGGCAGCTAATGAAAAACTGTTTTTT
CASSQAAANEKLFF
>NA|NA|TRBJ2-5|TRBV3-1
TGTGCCAGCAGCCAAGATTTACAGCCTCAAGAGACCCAGTACTTC
CASSQDLQPQETQYF
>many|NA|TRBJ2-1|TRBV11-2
TGTGCCAGCAGCTTAGGGTCTTTTTGGGACTCCAAACCTTACAATGAGCAGTTCTTC
CASSLGSFWDSKPYNEQFF
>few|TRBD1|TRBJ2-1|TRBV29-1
TGCAGCGTTGAAGATCCCCTGGGACAGGTTCGGGCCTACAATGAGCAGTTCTTC
CSVEDPLGQVRAYNEQFF
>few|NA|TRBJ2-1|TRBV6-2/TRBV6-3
TGTGCCAGCAGTTACTCAGGGACCGGGAATGAGCAGTTCTTC
CASSYSGTGNEQFF
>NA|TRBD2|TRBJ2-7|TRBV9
TGTGCCAGCAGCGGACTAGCGGGAGATAAGGAGCAGTACTTC
CASSGLAGDKEQYF
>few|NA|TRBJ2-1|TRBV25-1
TGTGCCAGCAGTGGAGGGTTCGTCGCTAGCTCCTACAATGAGCAGTTCTTC
CASSGGFVASSYNEQFF
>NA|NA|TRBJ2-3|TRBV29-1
TGCAGCGTTGAAGACCCCCGGGTAGGCCTGAGCACAGATACGCAGTATTTT
CSVEDPRVGLSTDTQYF
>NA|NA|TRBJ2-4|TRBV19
TGTGCCAGTAGTCTACAGGGACTAGCCAAAAACATTCAGTACTTC
CASSLQGLAKNIQYF
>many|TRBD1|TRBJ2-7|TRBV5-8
TGTGCCAGCAGCTCACCCGGGACAGGGGTCTACGAGCAGTACTTC
CASSSPGTGVYEQYF
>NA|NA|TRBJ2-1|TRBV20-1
TGCAGTGCATCACTAGGGATTTCATACAATGAGCAGTTCTTC
CSASLGISYNEQFF
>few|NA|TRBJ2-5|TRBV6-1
TGTGCCAGCAACCCGCCCGGGGGAGAGACCCAGTACTTC
CASNPPGGETQYF
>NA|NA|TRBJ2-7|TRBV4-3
TGCGCCAGCAGCCAAGATTGGGCTAGAATGGGCTACGAGCAGTACTTC
CASSQDWARMGYEQYF
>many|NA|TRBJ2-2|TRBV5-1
TGCGCCAGCAGCTTGGAGTTGACAGCTAGGACCGGGGAGCTGTTTTTT
CASSLELTARTGELFF
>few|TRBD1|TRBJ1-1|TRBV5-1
TGCGCCAGCAGCTTGTGGGGGGGGACAGGCCTGGGCACTGAAGCTTTCTTT
CASSLWGGTGLGTEAFF
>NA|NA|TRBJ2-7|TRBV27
TGTGCCAGCAGTTTGCCCGGCAGGTGGGAGCAGTACTTC
CASSLPGRWEQYF
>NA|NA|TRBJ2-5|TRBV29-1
TGCAGCGTTGATGGACAGTCCTGGGAGACCCAGTACTTC
CSVDGQSWETQYF
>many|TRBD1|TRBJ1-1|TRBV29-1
TGCAGCGGGAACGAGGGGGCGCGGGGCACTGAAGCTTTCTTT
CSGNEGARGTEAFF
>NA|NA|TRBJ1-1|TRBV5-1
TGCGCCAGCAGCTTGGCAGGCAGTGAAGCTTTCTTT
CASSLAGSEAFF
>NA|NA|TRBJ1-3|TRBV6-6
TGTGCCAGCAGTTTGGGGGTTGGCTACACCATATATTTT
CASSLGVGYTIYF
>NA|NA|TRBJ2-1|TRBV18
TGTGCCAGCTCACCATACGGCACGATGGACGGAGATGAGCAGTTCTTC
CASSPYGTMDGDEQFF
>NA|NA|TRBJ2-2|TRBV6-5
TGTGCCAGCAGTTTCTCGGGAGTGGCCGGGGAGCTGTTTTTT
CASSFSGVAGELFF
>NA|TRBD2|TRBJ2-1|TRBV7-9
TGTGCCAGCAGCCTGCGGACTAGCGGGAGAGGCGAGCAGTTCTTC
CASSLRTSGRGEQFF
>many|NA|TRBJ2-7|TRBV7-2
TGTGCCAGCAGCCTCCGGGACACCTACGAGCAGTACTTC
CASSLRDTYEQYF
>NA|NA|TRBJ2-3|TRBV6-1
TGTGCCAGCAGTGCTGATTCCGGGACTCCTACGCAGTATTTT
CASSADSGTPTQYF
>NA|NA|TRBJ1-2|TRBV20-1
TGCAGTGCTCGGTCGGGACCAATCGGAGGAAAAAACTATGGCTACACCTTC
CSARSGPIGGKNYGYTF
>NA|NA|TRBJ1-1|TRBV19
TGTGCCAGTAGTATAATGGCGGGGACCACTGAAGCTTTCTTT
CASSIMAGTTEAFF
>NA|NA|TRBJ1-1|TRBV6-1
TGTGCCAGCAGTGATGGGCTTGTGAACACTGAAGCTTTCTTT
CASSDGLVNTEAFF
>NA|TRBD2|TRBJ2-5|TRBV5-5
TGTGCCAGCAGCTTGTATGGACTAGCTCCGGAGACCCAGTACTTC
CASSLYGLAPETQYF
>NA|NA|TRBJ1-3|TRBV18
TGTGCCAGCTCACCGCCCGAAGGCTACGCCATATATTTT
CASSPPEGYAIYF
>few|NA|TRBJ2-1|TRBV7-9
TGTGCCAGCAGCCCGGGACTTAGGGTCAATGAGCAGTTCTTC
CASSPGLRVNEQFF
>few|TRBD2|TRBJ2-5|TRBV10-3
TGTGCCATCAGCACTAGCGGTCGGCAAGAGACCCAGTACTTC
CAISTSGRQETQYF
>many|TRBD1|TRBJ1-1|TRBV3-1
TGTGCCAGCAGCCAAAACTGGGGACAGATGAACACTGAAGCTTTCTTT
CASSQNWGQMNTEAFF
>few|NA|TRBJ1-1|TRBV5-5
TGTGCCAGCAGCTTAGGGCAGACCTTAATGAACACTGAAGCTTTCTTT
CASSLGQTLMNTEAFF
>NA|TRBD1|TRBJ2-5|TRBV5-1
TGCGCCAGCAGCCCCCGCCGGGACAGGGGGAAGGAGACCCAGTACTTC
CASSPRRDRGKETQYF
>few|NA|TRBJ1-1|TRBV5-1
TGCGCCAGCAGCTTTTGGGCAGGGAACACTGAAGCTTTCTTT
CASSFWAGNTEAFF
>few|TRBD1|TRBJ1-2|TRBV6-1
TGTGCCAGCAGGTCGACAGGGAACTATGGCTACACCTTC
CASRSTGNYGYTF
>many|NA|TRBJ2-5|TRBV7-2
TGTGCCAGCAGCTTATTGGTGGAGGAGACCCAGTACTTC
CASSLLVEETQYF
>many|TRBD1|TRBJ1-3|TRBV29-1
TGCAGCATAACCGGGACAGGGAAGAACACCATATATTTT
CSITGTGKNTIYF
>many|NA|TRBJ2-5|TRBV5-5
TGTGCCAGCAGCTTGGCCTGGGGGGCAGGTCAAGAGACCCAGTACTTC
CASSLAWGAGQETQYF
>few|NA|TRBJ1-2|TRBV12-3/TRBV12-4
TGTGCCAGCAGCCGTGGGGGGGGGATCAACTATGGCTACACCTTC
CASSRGGGINYGYTF
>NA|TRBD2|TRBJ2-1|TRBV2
TGTGCCAGCAGGGACGGGGGGGGGAGGGTTGAGCAGTTCTTC
CASRDGGGRVEQFF